This T cell receptor (beta chain) originates from a study of blood T cell repertoires in COVID-19. Patients of the Seattle cohort, enrolled during active infection, were followed longitudinally. Original handling: Amplification with reference gene primers provided the estimates of nucleated cell counts. Some clones are missing from TCRdb's copy, which holds only in-frame ones; the method was immunoSEQ multiplex PCR. V, J and clone size are taken as reported in that table, and D and trimming were inferred from the DNA itself. The table shows about 200,000 clones, with 94% occurring only once. This clonotype was sampled from a man aged 30 to 45 with COVID-19, enrolled during active disease. Sequencing was performed on peripheral blood.

The DNA for the CDR3 is TGTGCCTGGAGTGTTAAAGGGGGAAATGAGCAGTTCTTC. Protein: CAWSVKGGNEQFF. The rearrangement links TRBV30 to TRBJ2-1, with D tentatively TRBD1 (6 bases). V was pared by 0 bases and J by 7 bases, with 10 bases between. Germline CDR1 and CDR2: GTSNPN and SVGIG (reference sequence). CDR3 size: 13 residues.